One sample yielded the 20 T cell receptor beta chains listed below, sequenced in a study of shared clonotypes between healthy human individuals (dated by TCRdb to about 2020). Libraries were constructed by the immunoSEQ multiplex PCR assay. TCRdb mirrors the immuneACCESS table, restricted to in-frame sequences. Some clones are absent from its copies; in checked studies, under half trace to an unresolved V gene, and the reason for the others is unknown. The sample table lists roughly 590,000 clones, around 95% of them with a count of one. Of the sample, 0.085% to 0.11% falls within the top ten clones. CD8 naive samples consisted of CD45RO-negative cells that were positively selected for CCR7, yielding a CD45RA+CCR7+ population without TemRA cells. The sample comprised naive CD8+ T cells sorted from blood. Sample cell subset or site, as interpreted from the label and publication: CD45RA+CCR7+. These receptor sequences come from a young woman in good health.

The chain links TRBV28 to TRBJ2-1, with 7 bases that match TRBD1. Germline V gene data show CDR1 as MDHEN and CDR2 as SYDVKM. Trimming removed 4 bases from V and 3 bases from J; junction bases left unmatched: 15. This CDR3 spans 18 amino acids. The CDR3 loop is CASSSIQGLGTNYNEQFF. The DNA for the CDR3 is TGTGCCAGCAGTTCCATACAGGGGCTCGGGACGAACTACAATGAGCAGTTCTTC.

V usage is TRBV2 and J usage is TRBJ2-2, with D hard to call. The V end lost 7 bases, the J end lost 1 base, and 4 bases lay between the germline ends. Per germline, CDR1 SNHLY and CDR2 FYNNEI. The CDR3 sequence is 12 residues long. CDR3 sequence (DNA): TGTGCCAGCATTGGGAACACCGGGGAGCTGTTTTTT. Encoded protein: CASIGNTGELFF.

This chain uses TRBV18 with TRBJ2-7, with TRBD1 identical over 9 bases. V was pared by 3 bases and J by 0 bases, with 3 bases of the junction left unmatched. The CDR3 totals 15 residues. Germline V gene data show CDR1 as KGHSH and CDR2 as LQKENI. The CDR3 region is CASSPGTGFSYEQYF. CDR3 bases: TGTGCCAGCTCACCCGGGACAGGGTTCTCCTACGAGCAGTACTTC.

This clone was picked up one time. V usage is TRBV5-6 and J usage is TRBJ2-1; maybe TRBD2 (6 bases). The CDR3 runs to 14 residues. In germline, CDR1 is SGHDT, CDR2 YYEEEE. Between the trimmed V and J ends, which lost 2 bases and 5 bases, there was a span of 11 bases. The CDR3: CASSFLAAHNEQFF. In nucleotides, the CDR3 is TGTGCCAGCAGCTTCTTAGCGGCCCACAATGAGCAGTTCTTC.

This rearrangement joins TRBV5-4 to TRBJ2-3; D possibly corresponds to TRBD2 (5 bases). The CDR3 sequence is 16 residues long. The ends were cut back, 0 bases at V and 3 bases at J, with 14 bases in the middle. CDR1 SGHNT and CDR2 YYREEE come from the germline V gene (reference sequence). CDR3 residues: CASSLVGGKATDTQYF. The DNA of the CDR3 is TGTGCCAGCAGCTTGGTCGGAGGAAAGGCGACAGATACGCAGTATTTT. Variable domain in full (rest from reference TRBV5-4 and TRBJ2-3): ETGVTQSPTHLIKTRGQQVTLRCSSQSGHNTVSWYQQALGQGPQFIFQYYREEENGRGNFPPRFSGLQFPNYSSELNVNALELDDSALYLCASSLVGGKATDTQYFGPGTRLTVL.

This clone was recorded once. This rearrangement joins TRBV29-1 to TRBJ1-1; D possibly corresponds to TRBD1 (6 bases). In germline, CDR1 is SQVTM, CDR2 ANQGSEA. This CDR3 spans 11 amino acids. Trimming left V 6 bases short and J 10 bases short, with 15 bases between. For the CDR3, the DNA is TGCAGCGTCCGGGACACCGAGGGAGCTTTCTTT. Translating it yields CSVRDTEGAFF.

This rearrangement joins TRBV5-4 to TRBJ2-5, with TRBD1 matching over 7 bases. The germline CDR1 and CDR2 sequences are SGHNT and YYREEE (reference sequence). The CDR3 is 13 amino acids. V lost 4 bases to trimming and J lost 3 bases; unmatched junction nucleotides: 3. Here the CDR3 DNA reads TGTGCCAGCAGCACCGACAGGGAAGAGACCCAGTACTTC. This gives the protein CASSTDREETQYF.

The genes are TRBV27 and TRBJ2-7; TRBD1 matches at 8 bases. This CDR3 is built from 15 residues. After removal of 4 bases from V and 1 base from J, the junction contained 6 bases not matched to a gene. CDR1 is MNHEY, CDR2 SMNVEV, per germline (reference sequence). This CDR3 is CASSWQGAVSYEQYF. CDR3 coding DNA: TGTGCCAGCAGTTGGCAGGGGGCTGTGTCCTACGAGCAGTACTTC.

The count of this clone is one. V usage is TRBV28 and J usage is TRBJ2-1; no clear D. Germline CDR1 MDHEN, CDR2 SYDVKM. The V gene lost 6 bases and the J gene lost 7 bases, with 10 bases spanning the gap. The CDR3 covers 12 residues. CDR3 sequence: CASRGPRNEQFF. In nucleotides, the CDR3 is TGTGCCAGCAGAGGGCCGCGGAATGAGCAGTTCTTC.

The V call is TRBV13, the J call TRBJ2-1, with 7 bases fitting TRBD1. The CDR3 is 15 residues long. J was trimmed by 4 bases and V by 4 bases; bases with no gene match: 7. Germline V gives CDR1 PRHDT, CDR2 FYEKMQ (reference sequence). The CDR3 DNA reads TGTGCCAGCAGCTGGGGACAGATCCGATACAATGAGCAGTTCTTC. This codes for CASSWGQIRYNEQFF.

V and J are TRBV7-9 and TRBJ1-5; 9 nucleotides align to TRBD1. Germline V gene lookup returns CDR1 SEHNR and CDR2 FQNEAQ (reference sequence). The CDR3 sequence is 15 residues long. J was trimmed by 5 bases and V by 5 bases; bases with no gene match: 7. Here the CDR3 DNA reads TGTGCCAGCAGCAAGGGGACAGGGAAAGATCAGCCCCAGCATTTT. This codes for CASSKGTGKDQPQHF.

V is TRBV28 and J is TRBJ2-7, with D perhaps TRBD1 or TRBD2 (5 bases each). Trimming cost V 5 bases and J 7 bases, with 12 bases left between them. The CDR3 spans 12 residues. The germline V gene encodes CDR1 MDHEN and CDR2 SYDVKM. The CDR3: CASSPGAVEQYF. CDR3 nucleotides: TGTGCCAGCAGTCCCGGGGCAGTTGAGCAGTACTTC.

This rearrangement joins TRBV4-2 to TRBJ2-3; the D gene could be TRBD1 or TRBD2 (6 bases each). Trimming took off 4 bases at V and 2 bases at J, with 16 bases between the two ends. Germline CDR1 reads LGHNA; CDR2 reads YNFKEQ. There are 16 residues in the CDR3. The CDR3 protein is CASSLEGHEITDTQYF. In DNA, the CDR3 is TGTGCCAGCAGCCTGGAGGGACACGAGATCACAGATACGCAGTATTTT.

The J gene is TRBJ2-6, the V gene TRBV21-1; TRBD1 is taken as the D call from the table, unchecked against the DNA. TRBV21-1 is a listed pseudogene. CDR3 length: 17 amino acids. The DNA of the CDR3 is TGTGCCAGCGCGACAGGACGAATTTCCTCTGGGGCCAACGTCCTGACTTTC. As protein: CASATGRISSGANVLTF.

A single count supports this clone. The sample holds other DNA sequences that translate to the same CDR3. V gene TRBV11-2 combines with J gene TRBJ2-1; D is uncertain. Germline V CDR1 and CDR2: SGHAT, FQNNGV. Trimming stripped 1 base from V and 6 bases from J, with 4 bases between. CDR3 size: 12 residues. The DNA for the CDR3 is TGTGCCAGCAGCTTAGTCGGCAATGAGCAGTTCTTC. It translates to CASSLVGNEQFF. Full variable domain (outside the CDR3, taken from reference TRBV11-2 and TRBJ2-1): EAGVAQSPRYKIIEKRQSVAFWCNPISGHATLYWYQQILGQGPKLLIQFQNNGVVDDSQLPKDRFSAERLKGVDSTLKIQPAKLEDSAVYLCASSLVGNEQFFGPGTRLTVL.

The gene calls are TRBV19 and TRBJ2-7, with TRBD2 matching over 11 bases. The V gene end was trimmed by 7 bases and the J gene end by 2 bases; junction bases not matched to a gene: 7. In germline, CDR1 is LNHDA, CDR2 SQIVND (reference sequence). This CDR3 spans 15 amino acids. The CDR3 nucleotides read TGTGCCAGTATGGATAGCGGGAGGGTGCCCTACGAGCAGTACTTC. Its translation is CASMDSGRVPYEQYF.

The rearrangement joins TRBV28 to TRBJ2-5; D unclear. There are 14 residues in the CDR3. V lost 2 bases and J 3 bases, leaving 10 bases between the germline ends. Germline loops: CDR1 MDHEN, CDR2 SYDVKM. CDR3 coding DNA: TGTGCCAGCAGTTTAGCGGCAGGCGAAGAGACCCAGTACTTC. Protein: CASSLAAGEETQYF.

The chain employs TRBV7-8 and TRBJ2-2; the match to TRBD2 covers 7 bases. Germline CDR1 and CDR2: SGHVS and FQNEAQ. The CDR3 covers 17 residues. V lost 5 bases, J lost 4 bases, and 13 bases stayed unmatched. CDR3: CASSPLFGLEGTGELFF. The DNA of the CDR3 is TGTGCCAGCAGCCCCCTTTTTGGACTAGAGGGCACCGGGGAGCTGTTTTTT.

The chain joins TRBV7-8 to TRBJ2-1, with 8 bases that match TRBD2. Germline V lookup: CDR1 SGHVS, CDR2 FQNEAQ. CDR3 length: 15 residues. After removal of 1 base from V and 3 bases from J, the junction contained 2 bases not matched to a gene. The CDR3 DNA reads TGTGCCAGCAGCTTAGAAGCGGGAGTCTACAATGAGCAGTTCTTC. Translating gives CASSLEAGVYNEQFF. Full variable domain (remainder filled in from reference TRBV7-8 and TRBJ2-1): GAGVSQSPRYKVAKRGQDVALRCDPISGHVSLFWYQQALGQGPEFLTYFQNEAQLDKSGLPSDRFFAERPEGSVSTLKIQRTQQEDSAVYLCASSLEAGVYNEQFFGPGTRLTVL.

This chain links TRBV6-6 with TRBJ2-2; D is unclear. Germline V gives CDR1 MNHNY, CDR2 SVGAGI (reference sequence). The CDR3 contains 14 residues. Trimming left V 2 bases short and J 7 bases short, with 11 bases between. CDR3 nucleotides: TGTGCCAGCAGTTACGTGGGTATTGGCGGGGAGCTGTTTTTT. The encoded protein is CASSYVGIGGELFF.